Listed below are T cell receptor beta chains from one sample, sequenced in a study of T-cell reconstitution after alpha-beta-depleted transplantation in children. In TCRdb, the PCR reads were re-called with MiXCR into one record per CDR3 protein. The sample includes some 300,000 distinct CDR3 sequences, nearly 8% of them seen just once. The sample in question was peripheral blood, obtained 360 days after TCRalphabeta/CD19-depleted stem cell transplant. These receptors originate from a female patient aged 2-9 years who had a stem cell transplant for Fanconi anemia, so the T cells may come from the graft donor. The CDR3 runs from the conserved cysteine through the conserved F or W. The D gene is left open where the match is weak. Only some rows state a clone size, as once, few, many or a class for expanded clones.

CDR3aa: CASSPDQGSQYF; CDR3nt: TGTGCCAGCTCACCGGATCAAGGAAGCCAGTACTTC; abundance: many; j_gene: TRBJ2-5; d_gene: .; v_gene: TRBV18
CDR3aa: CASSQDKNNEQFF; CDR3nt: TGTGCCAGCAGCCAGGACAAAAACAATGAGCAGTTCTTC; abundance: many; j_gene: TRBJ2-1; d_gene: .; v_gene: TRBV7-9
CDR3aa: CASSLLLGSYNEQFF; CDR3nt: TGTGCCAGCAGTCTACTACTAGGGTCCTACAATGAGCAGTTCTTC; abundance: many; j_gene: TRBJ2-1; d_gene: .; v_gene: TRBV25-1
CDR3aa: CATSQGGGDYNEQFF; CDR3nt: TGTGCCACCAGTCAGGGGGGGGGGGACTACAATGAGCAGTTCTTC; abundance: many; j_gene: TRBJ2-1; d_gene: .; v_gene: TRBV15
CDR3aa: CASSAGTVVLTNTGELFF; CDR3nt: TGTGCCAGCAGTGCCGGGACCGTGGTTCTAACGAACACCGGGGAGCTGTTTTTT; abundance: .; j_gene: TRBJ2-2; d_gene: .; v_gene: TRBV2
CDR3aa: CASSNKAGGDGYTF; CDR3nt: TGTGCCAGCTCAAATAAAGCAGGGGGCGATGGCTACACCTTC; abundance: few; j_gene: TRBJ1-2; d_gene: TRBD1; v_gene: TRBV18
CDR3aa: CASSLDRILTDTQYF; CDR3nt: TGTGCCAGCAGCCTCGACAGGATACTAACAGATACGCAGTATTTT; abundance: many; j_gene: TRBJ2-3; d_gene: .; v_gene: TRBV6-1
CDR3aa: CASSSWDRGDIGYTF; CDR3nt: TGTGCCAGCAGCTCCTGGGACAGGGGCGATATCGGCTACACCTTC; abundance: .; j_gene: TRBJ1-2; d_gene: TRBD1; v_gene: TRBV7-9
CDR3aa: CASSQSRGDAYEQYF; CDR3nt: TGCGCCAGCAGCCAATCCAGGGGGGATGCCTACGAGCAGTACTTC; abundance: .; j_gene: TRBJ2-7; d_gene: .; v_gene: TRBV4-1
CDR3aa: CASSVSAPYNEQFF; CDR3nt: TGTGCCAGCAGCGTGTCTGCTCCCTACAATGAGCAGTTCTTC; abundance: many; j_gene: TRBJ2-1; d_gene: .; v_gene: TRBV9
CDR3aa: CASSRAGGQIDTQYF; CDR3nt: TGTGCCAGCAGCCGAGCGGGGGGGCAGATAGATACGCAGTATTTT; abundance: .; j_gene: TRBJ2-3; d_gene: TRBD2; v_gene: TRBV7-3
CDR3aa: CSARPLMNTEAFF; CDR3nt: TGCAGTGCTAGACCCCTCATGAACACTGAAGCTTTCTTT; abundance: many; j_gene: TRBJ1-1; d_gene: .; v_gene: TRBV20-1
CDR3aa: CASSPLAGGRSYEQYF; CDR3nt: TGTGCCAGCAGCCCTCTAGCGGGAGGGCGGTCCTACGAGCAGTACTTC; abundance: .; j_gene: TRBJ2-7; d_gene: TRBD2; v_gene: TRBV5-4
CDR3aa: CASSTSGVLGDEQFF; CDR3nt: TGTGCCAGCAGCACTAGCGGGGTCCTTGGGGATGAGCAGTTCTTC; abundance: many; j_gene: TRBJ2-1; d_gene: TRBD2; v_gene: TRBV7-9
CDR3aa: CASSFGTAEKLFF; CDR3nt: TGCGCCAGCAGCTTCGGGACAGCTGAAAAACTGTTTTTT; abundance: many; j_gene: TRBJ1-4; d_gene: TRBD1; v_gene: TRBV5-1
CDR3aa: CASSFRAHASQETQYF; CDR3nt: TGTGCCAGCAGTTTTAGGGCACATGCTTCCCAAGAGACCCAGTACTTC; abundance: few; j_gene: TRBJ2-5; d_gene: .; v_gene: TRBV28
CDR3aa: CASSQGVVPWDEQFF; CDR3nt: TGCGCCAGCAGCCAAGGGGTGGTCCCTTGGGATGAGCAGTTCTTC; abundance: many; j_gene: TRBJ2-1; d_gene: .; v_gene: TRBV4-1
CDR3aa: CASSRDMEETQYF; CDR3nt: TGTGCCAGCAGTCGGGATATGGAAGAGACCCAGTACTTC; abundance: many; j_gene: TRBJ2-5; d_gene: .; v_gene: TRBV2
CDR3aa: CASSPTNSQETQYF; CDR3nt: TGTGCCAGCAGCCCAACGAACTCACAAGAGACCCAGTACTTC; abundance: few; j_gene: TRBJ2-5; d_gene: .; v_gene: TRBV14
CDR3aa: CASSVTGGNSPLHF; CDR3nt: TGTGCCAGCAGTGTGACAGGGGGTAATTCACCCCTCCACTTT; abundance: .; j_gene: TRBJ1-6; d_gene: TRBD1; v_gene: TRBV6-1
CDR3aa: CSARLAGTQYF; CDR3nt: TGCAGTGCTAGGCTTGCAGGGACCCAGTACTTC; abundance: many; j_gene: TRBJ2-5; d_gene: .; v_gene: TRBV20-1
CDR3aa: CAIRFLRGGSIAKNIQYF; CDR3nt: TGTGCCATCAGGTTCCTCCGTGGGGGCTCTATTGCCAAAAACATTCAGTACTTC; abundance: .; j_gene: TRBJ2-4; d_gene: .; v_gene: TRBV12-3/TRBV12-4
CDR3aa: CASSLGLTGNYEQYF; CDR3nt: TGTGCCAGCAGCCTAGGCTTGACAGGGAACTACGAGCAGTACTTC; abundance: many; j_gene: TRBJ2-7; d_gene: TRBD1; v_gene: TRBV9
CDR3aa: CASSYSRGRPPQHF; CDR3nt: TGTGCCAGCAGTTACTCGCGGGGCAGGCCGCCCCAGCATTTT; abundance: many; j_gene: TRBJ1-5; d_gene: .; v_gene: TRBV6-2/TRBV6-3
CDR3aa: CASSLALVDSGELFF; CDR3nt: TGTGCCAGCAGCTTAGCGCTCGTGGACTCGGGGGAGCTGTTTTTT; abundance: .; j_gene: TRBJ2-2; d_gene: .; v_gene: TRBV7-2
CDR3aa: CSARATPQASYEQYF; CDR3nt: TGCAGTGCTAGAGCTACCCCCCAGGCCTCCTACGAGCAGTACTTC; abundance: many; j_gene: TRBJ2-7; d_gene: .; v_gene: TRBV20-1
CDR3aa: CASSLDQRGLNEQFF; CDR3nt: TGTGCCAGCAGTTTAGACCAGCGAGGCCTTAATGAGCAGTTCTTC; abundance: many; j_gene: TRBJ2-1; d_gene: .; v_gene: TRBV12-3/TRBV12-4